Listed below are T cell receptor beta chains from one sample, sequenced in a study of blood T cell repertoires in COVID-19. The table came from immunoSEQ multiplex PCR; TCRdb's copy has only in-frame clones and leaves some out. The table shows around 290,000 clones, with 85% to 90% occurring only once. The specimen was PBMCs or T cells enriched from blood (not recorded which). The receptors were sampled from a woman aged 55-70 years in a cohort exposed to, infected with or recovered from COVID-19 (not recorded which). Both conserved end residues are part of each CDR3. The D gene is left open where the match is weak. Rows may omit the clone size; those that give it use once, few, many or a size class.

size | D | J | V | CDR3 | DNA
. | TRBD1 | TRBJ1-4 | TRBV28 | CASSLTGGVGTNEKLFF | TGTGCCAGCAGTTTAACAGGGGGTGTGGGAACTAATGAAAAACTGTTTTTT
. | . | TRBJ2-2 | TRBV5-8 | CASSYPLGTQNTGELFF | TGTGCCAGCAGCTATCCCCTCGGGACTCAAAACACCGGGGAGCTGTTTTTT
. | . | TRBJ1-5 | TRBV6-5 | CASSYDRYSNQPQHF | TGTGCCAGCAGCTACGACAGGTATAGCAATCAGCCCCAGCATTTT
once | . | TRBJ2-7 | TRBV7-8 | CASSLTRVGGHEQYF | TGTGCCAGCAGCCTAACTAGAGTAGGGGGACACGAGCAGTACTTC
once | . | TRBJ2-2 | TRBV7-3 | CASSLAGANTGELFF | TGTGCCAGCAGCTTAGCAGGGGCAAACACCGGGGAGCTGTTTTTT
. | . | TRBJ1-4 | TRBV2 | CASSARGDVELFF | TGTGCCAGCAGCGCCCGCGGAGATGTTGAACTGTTTTTT
. | . | TRBJ2-7 | TRBV23-1 | CARIRDNSYEQYF | TGCGCCAGGATCCGGGACAACTCCTACGAGCAGTACTTC
once | TRBD2 | TRBJ2-7 | TRBV18 | CASSPPLGGTSDEQYF | TGTGCCAGCTCACCACCGTTGGGGGGGACCTCCGACGAGCAGTACTTC
. | TRBD1 | TRBJ1-5 | TRBV10-3 | CAISASTGGNNQPQHF | TGTGCCATCAGTGCCTCGACAGGGGGCAACAATCAGCCCCAGCATTTT
. | TRBD1 | TRBJ2-3 | TRBV4-3 | CASSQADRGYTDTQYF | TGCGCCAGCAGCCAAGCTGACAGGGGCTACACAGATACGCAGTATTTT
. | . | TRBJ2-6 | TRBV6-2/TRBV6-3 | CASSYLGGGANVLTF | TGTGCCAGCAGTTACCTGGGAGGAGGGGCCAACGTCCTGACTTTC
. | . | TRBJ1-6 | TRBV9 | CASSVANQANSPLHF | TGTGCCAGCAGCGTAGCGAACCAGGCTAATTCACCCCTCCACTTT
once | . | TRBJ1-1 | TRBV9 | CASSVHSNTEAFF | TGTGCCAGCAGCGTTCACAGTAACACTGAAGCTTTCTTT
. | . | TRBJ1-2 | TRBV2 | CASSARQENYGYTF | TGTGCCAGCAGTGCGCGACAGGAAAACTATGGCTACACCTTC
. | . | TRBJ2-2 | TRBV5-4 | CASSSEVDLNTGELFF | TGTGCCAGCAGCTCCGAGGTGGATTTGAACACCGGGGAGCTGTTTTTT
once | TRBD1 | TRBJ2-5 | TRBV7-6 | CASSYDRTGGETQYF | TGTGCCAGCAGCTACGACCGGACAGGGGGCGAGACCCAGTACTTC
. | TRBD2 | TRBJ2-1 | TRBV7-3 | CASSGMSGSIGNEQFF | TGTGCCAGCAGCGGAATGAGCGGGAGCATTGGCAATGAGCAGTTCTTC
. | TRBD1 | TRBJ1-5 | TRBV7-2 | CASSPGQGTGNQPQHF | TGTGCCAGCAGCCCGGGACAGGGGACGGGCAATCAGCCCCAGCATTTT
. | TRBD2 | TRBJ2-2 | TRBV6-1 | CASSGWTSGRVPGELFF | TGTGCCAGCAGTGGGTGGACTAGCGGGAGGGTTCCCGGGGAGCTGTTTTTT
. | . | TRBJ2-5 | TRBV30 | CAWRGGDRKIQETQYF | TGTGCCTGGAGGGGAGGGGACAGGAAAATCCAAGAGACCCAGTACTTC
. | . | TRBJ2-6 | TRBV5-6 | CASSSTGRSGANVLTF | TGTGCCAGCAGCTCGACAGGGAGGTCTGGGGCCAACGTCCTGACTTTC
. | TRBD2 | TRBJ2-1 | TRBV10-3 | CAISESLAGGSSYNEQFF | TGTGCCATCAGTGAGTCGTTAGCGGGAGGGAGCTCCTACAATGAGCAGTTCTTC
. | TRBD1 | TRBJ1-2 | TRBV7-3 | CASSPRQGALLSGYTF | TGTGCCAGCAGCCCGCGACAGGGGGCCTTATTAAGTGGCTACACCTTC
. | . | TRBJ2-3 | TRBV19 | CASSIIQALDTQYF | TGTGCCAGTAGTATAATACAGGCCTTAGATACGCAGTATTTT
. | . | TRBJ2-2 | TRBV9 | CASSGRAGETGELFF | TGTGCCAGCAGCGGAAGGGCAGGGGAAACCGGGGAGCTGTTTTTT
once | . | TRBJ1-2 | TRBV7-2 | CASSSETGNHGYTF | TGTGCCAGCAGCTCGGAGACAGGAAACCATGGCTACACCTTC
once | . | TRBJ1-2 | TRBV30 | CAWKILRYQNYGYTF | TGTGCCTGGAAAATCCTCAGGTATCAAAACTATGGCTACACCTTC
. | . | TRBJ1-2 | TRBV7-2 | CASSLLMDFSGYTF | TGTGCCAGCAGCTTATTAATGGACTTCTCAGGCTACACCTTC